This T cell receptor (beta chain) is from a study of shared clonotypes between healthy human individuals. Naive CD8 cells, CD45RO-negative and positively selected for CCR7, excluded terminally differentiated effector memory CD45RA+ cells. Donors were healthy HIV-negative adults without recently reported acute infections or vaccinations. The germline V and J ends were trimmed by 7 bases and 4 bases, with 11 bases remaining between them. Germline lookup yields CDR1 SGDLS and CDR2 YYNGEE. The CDR3 loop spans 12 amino acids. Each subset's genomic DNA was split evenly across several immunoSEQ plates. The sorted-subset replicate PCRs were given around 200 ng DNA, which is roughly 30,000 T cell genomes. How the authors handled the data: ImmunoSEQ output lacked quality scores and full-length reads, limiting matched filtering. The assay was immunoSEQ multiplex PCR, and TCRdb's table has in-frame clones only and misses some. The DNA was the basis for D and trimming; V, J and clone size are from that table. Of 650,000 to 800,000 clones listed, around 90% are singletons.

The clonotype comes from a man younger than 40 in good health. The rearrangement uses TRBV9 and TRBJ1-2; possible D gene TRBD1, 5 bases. The sequencing sample was made of naive CD8+ T cells sorted from blood. The DNA for the CDR3 is TGTGCCAGCGGGGGGAGGATCTATGGCTACACCTTC. Translation gives CASGGRIYGYTF.